The 24 T cell receptor beta chains below were found in one sample sequenced in a study of CD8 T cells in ankylosing spondylitis. TCRdb called the 5' RACE reads again in MiXCR, with one record for every CDR3 protein. The profile covers approximately 180,000 distinct CDR3 sequences, with 15% to 20% appearing a single time and 4.3% taken by the ten largest. Material: blood, either unsorted or a sorted T cell fraction (not recorded which). Source of these receptors: a male donor between 5 and 29 years old with ankylosing spondylitis or in good health (not recorded which).

This clonotype has more than one count but fewer than ten. A much larger clone is a single base away; this may be a read error. The chain is built from TRBV5-1 and TRBJ2-5; D remains ambiguous. The germline CDR1 and CDR2 sequences are SGHRS and YFSETQ. The CDR3 spans 13 residues. CDR3 in amino acids: CASGLERIETQYF. Written as DNA, the CDR3 is TGCGCCAGCGGCTTGGAGCGTATCGAGACCCAGTACTTC.

This clonotype has just a few counts. This chain uses TRBV20-1 with TRBJ1-3; TRBD1 aligns across 10 bases. V trimming: 5 bases; J trimming: 7 bases; junction bases outside the gene matches: 14. CDR3 length: 16 amino acids. Germline V CDR1 and CDR2: DFQATT, SNEGSKA (reference sequence). DNA for the CDR3: TGCAGTGCTGGCCCGGGACAGGGGTCTCTTCGGAACACCATATATTTT. Its translation is CSAGPGQGSLRNTIYF.

This clonotype was found many times. V is TRBV30 and J is TRBJ2-1; D is uncertain. This CDR3 has 12 amino acids. V was trimmed by 2 bases and J by 6 bases, leaving 8 bases between them. The germline V gene has CDR1 GTSNPN and CDR2 SVGIG (reference sequence). CDR3 coding DNA: TGTGCCTGGAGTCCAGGCCCCAATGAGCAGTTCTTC. This encodes CAWSPGPNEQFF.

At least ten counts were recorded for this clonotype. The rearrangement joins TRBV12-3 or TRBV12-4 to TRBJ1-1; D not certain. Trimming removed 7 bases at V and 0 bases at J, with 9 bases between. CDR3 length: 13 amino acids. This CDR3 reads CASTQNLNTEAFF. CDR3 sequence (DNA): TGTGCCAGCACCCAGAACCTGAACACTGAAGCTTTCTTT.

In this sample, this clonotype turned up a few times. This chain links TRBV7-9 with TRBJ2-1, with TRBD2 identical over 13 bases. Per germline, CDR1 SEHNR and CDR2 FQNEAQ (reference sequence). J was trimmed by 6 bases and V by 5 bases; bases with no gene match: 10. The CDR3 extends over 17 amino acids. CDR3 in DNA: TGTGCCAGCAGCCACGACCAGGGACTAGCGGGGCTCAATGAGCAGTTCTTC. This codes for CASSHDQGLAGLNEQFF.

V and J are TRBV3-1 and TRBJ2-7, with D possibly being TRBD2 (6 bases). Trimming took 0 bases from V and 3 from J, leaving 21 bases between them. The CDR3 is made up of 18 amino acids. Germline V gives CDR1 LGHDT, CDR2 YNNKEL (reference sequence). CDR3 coding DNA: TGTGCCAGCAGCCAAGAGTCGGAGCTAGCGAGTTTCTTCTACGAGCAGTACGTC. Its protein product is CASSQESELASFFYEQYV.

Many counts were recorded for this clonotype. The chain is built from TRBV15 and TRBJ2-1; 12 bases align to TRBD2. The junction had 4 bases not matched to a gene; V was cut back by 7 bases and J by 6 bases. The CDR3 is 14 amino acids. Germline assignment: CDR1 LNHNV and CDR2 YYDKDF (reference sequence). CDR3 nucleotide sequence: TGTGCCACCAATCTAGCGGGAGGGCCCAATGAGCAGTTCTTC. Translation: CATNLAGGPNEQFF.

This clonotype was observed at least ten times. The chain recombines TRBV6-2 or TRBV6-3 with TRBJ2-1; D gene unclear. The CDR3 contains 12 residues. Germline CDR1 reads MNHEY; CDR2 reads SVGEGT. The V end was cut by 5 bases, the J end by 10 bases, with 12 bases between. The CDR3 loop is CASSGGAWEQFF. As DNA, the CDR3 is TGTGCCAGCAGTGGTGGAGCCTGGGAGCAGTTCTTC.

Judged by abundance, this clonotype is medium-sized. The chain has TRBV28 and TRBJ2-3, with D maybe TRBD2 (6 bases). Per the germline V gene, CDR1 is MDHEN and CDR2 is SYDVKM. Between the trimmed V and J ends, which lost 3 bases and 0 bases, there was a span of 10 bases. This CDR3 spans 15 amino acids. CDR3 DNA sequence: TGTGCCAGCAGTTTCCTAGGGACTAGCACAGATACGCAGTATTTT. Translating it yields CASSFLGTSTDTQYF.

This clonotype was seen repeatedly, ten times or more. The gene calls are TRBV24-1 and TRBJ2-2; D not resolved. Trimming removed 5 bases from V and 1 base from J, with 7 bases in between. There are 14 residues in the CDR3. The germline V gene encodes CDR1 KGHDR and CDR2 SFDVKD. The CDR3: CATSALGNTGELFF. The CDR3 region has the DNA TGTGCCACCAGTGCCTTGGGGAACACCGGGGAGCTGTTTTTT.

The sample holds many counts of this clonotype. The rearrangement links TRBV20-1 to TRBJ2-5; TRBD2 aligns across 10 bases. This CDR3 has 15 amino acids. The germline gives CDR1 DFQATT, CDR2 SNEGSKA (reference sequence). The V and J ends lost 7 bases and 1 base, in that order; junction bases with no gene match: 9. CDR3 bases: TGCAGTGGACAGGCTAGCGGGAGTCCCCAAGAGACCCAGTACTTC. Protein: CSGQASGSPQETQYF.

The chain couples TRBV29-1 to TRBJ2-7; possible D gene TRBD2, 6 bases. Germline lookup yields CDR1 SQVTM and CDR2 ANQGSEA. The CDR3 spans 13 residues. The V and J ends lost 2 bases and 2 bases respectively, with 10 bases between them. As DNA, the CDR3 is TGCAGCGTTGAATGGGAGGAGGCCTACGAGCAGTACTTC. As protein: CSVEWEEAYEQYF.

This chain joins TRBV29-1 and TRBJ2-1; 14 bases match TRBD2. V lost 7 bases, J lost 7 bases, and 9 bases stayed unmatched. Germline CDR1 and CDR2: SQVTM and ANQGSEA. The CDR3 sequence is 15 residues long. The CDR3 bases are TGCAGCGCTACCCCCGGGACTAGCGGGAGTAATGAGCAGTTCTTC. This translates into CSATPGTSGSNEQFF.

This clonotype has at least ten counts. This chain joins TRBV24-1 and TRBJ2-3; 7 bases match TRBD1. This CDR3 has 15 amino acids. V was clipped by 4 bases and J by 4 bases; unmatched bases: 7. In germline, CDR1 is KGHDR, CDR2 SFDVKD. The CDR3 loop is CATSDRRTGADTQYF. Here the CDR3 DNA reads TGTGCCACCAGTGACCGCCGGACAGGAGCAGATACGCAGTATTTT.

In its sample, this clonotype was seen once. V gene TRBV29-1 combines with J gene TRBJ2-5; no clear D. Germline V gives CDR1 SQVTM, CDR2 ANQGSEA. Deletions cut 7 bases from V and 2 bases from J, with 5 bases between. This CDR3 comprises 10 residues. CDR3 protein: CSADQETQYF. CDR3 in DNA: TGCAGCGCCGATCAAGAGACCCAGTACTTC.

The chain is built from TRBV20-1 and TRBJ2-7, with 8 bases that match TRBD2. Germline values: CDR1 DFQATT, CDR2 SNEGSKA (reference sequence). Unmatched junction bases numbered 6, after V lost 5 bases and J lost 3 bases. There are 13 residues in the CDR3. This CDR3 reads CSAWGLDNYEQYV. The CDR3 DNA reads as TGCAGTGCTTGGGGACTAGACAACTACGAGCAGTACGTC.

Many counts were recorded for this clonotype. The V call is TRBV10-3, the J call TRBJ2-7, with D unclear. V lost 0 bases and J lost 6, with 12 bases in between. The length of the CDR3 is 14 residues. Germline CDR1 ENHRY, CDR2 SYGVKD. In nucleotides, the CDR3 is TGTGCCATCAGTGAGTCGAATGGGGTGGGCGAGCAGTACGTC. Protein sequence: CAISESNGVGEQYV.

There are many counts of this clonotype. This chain connects TRBV4-2 to TRBJ2-6, with 9 bases matching TRBD1. The V segment lost 6 bases and the J segment 0 bases; nucleotides outside the gene matches: 12. Germline assignment: CDR1 LGHNA and CDR2 YNFKEQ. CDR3 length: 19 amino acids. CDR3 sequence reads: CASRRRGTGQSSGANVLTF. In DNA, the CDR3 is TGTGCCAGCAGAAGGAGGGGGACAGGGCAGAGCTCTGGGGCCAACGTCCTGACTTTC.

At least ten counts were recorded for this clonotype. The chain is built from TRBV27 and TRBJ1-5; D is unresolved. V was pared by 3 bases and J by 0 bases, with 6 bases between. The germline gives CDR1 MNHEY, CDR2 SMNVEV (reference sequence). The CDR3 sequence is 14 residues long. CDR3: CASSLRDSNQPQHF. CDR3 DNA sequence: TGTGCCAGCAGTTTGAGGGATAGCAATCAGCCCCAGCATTTT.

A single count supports this clonotype. The chain recombines TRBV29-1 with TRBJ1-1; possibly TRBD1 for D (6 bases). Germline CDR1 reads SQVTM; CDR2 reads ANQGSEA. The CDR3 length is 11 residues. The ends were cut back, 7 bases at V and 3 bases at J, with 9 bases in the middle. The CDR3 region is CSAYRDTEAFF. CDR3 coding DNA: TGCAGCGCTTACAGGGACACTGAAGCTTTCTTT. Drawing the rest from reference TRBV29-1 and TRBJ1-1, the complete variable domain is SAVISQKPSRDICQRGTSLTIQCQVDSQVTMMFWYRQQPGQSLTLIATANQGSEATYESGFVIDKFPISRPNLTFSTLTVSNMSPEDSSIYLCSAYRDTEAFFGQGTRLTVV.

This clonotype was detected ten times or more. The gene calls are TRBV7-8 and TRBJ2-2, with 7 positions matching TRBD2. J lost 1 base, V lost 3 bases, and 2 bases had no gene match. Germline V gene lookup returns CDR1 SGHVS and CDR2 FQNEAQ. The CDR3 spans 15 residues. In DNA form, the CDR3 reads TGTGCCAGCAGCTTCCGGGGGGAGAACACCGGGGAGCTGTTTTTT. Amino acids: CASSFRGENTGELFF.

Many counts were recorded for this clonotype. V and J are TRBV12-3 or TRBV12-4 and TRBJ2-5, with D perhaps given as TRBD1 or TRBD2 (5 bases each). Trimming stripped 6 bases from V and 3 bases from J, with 14 bases between. CDR3 size: 14 residues. In nucleotides, the CDR3 is TGTGCCAGCAGCCGTCGACTGGGGGAAGAGACCCAGTACTTC. It encodes CASSRRLGEETQYF.

This chain joins TRBV6-5 and TRBJ1-6; a possible D gene is TRBD1 (5 bases). The CDR3 consists of 16 residues. CDR1 is MNHEY, CDR2 SVGAGI, per germline. Trimming took off 2 bases at V and 8 bases at J, with 16 bases between the two ends. As DNA, the CDR3 is TGTGCCAGCAGTTACAGCAGGGTGTCTCGATATTCACCCCTCCACTTT. Encoded protein: CASSYSRVSRYSPLHF.

Ten or more counts support this clonotype. The chain recombines TRBV7-2 with TRBJ2-4; the D is unclear. V was cut by 2 bases and J by 0 bases, with 8 bases left in between. The CDR3 loop spans 15 amino acids. In germline, CDR1 is SGHTA, CDR2 FQGNSA. For the CDR3, the DNA is TGTGCCAGCAGCTTATTTAGTCGAGCCAAAAACATTCAGTACTTC. Translated: CASSLFSRAKNIQYF. Using reference TRBV7-2 and TRBJ2-4 for the parts outside the CDR3, the full variable domain is GAGVSQSPSNKVTEKGKDVELRCDPISGHTALYWYRQSLGQGLEFLIYFQGNSAPDKSGLPSDRFSAERTGGSVSTLTIQRTQQEDSAVYLCASSLFSRAKNIQYFGAGTRLSVL.